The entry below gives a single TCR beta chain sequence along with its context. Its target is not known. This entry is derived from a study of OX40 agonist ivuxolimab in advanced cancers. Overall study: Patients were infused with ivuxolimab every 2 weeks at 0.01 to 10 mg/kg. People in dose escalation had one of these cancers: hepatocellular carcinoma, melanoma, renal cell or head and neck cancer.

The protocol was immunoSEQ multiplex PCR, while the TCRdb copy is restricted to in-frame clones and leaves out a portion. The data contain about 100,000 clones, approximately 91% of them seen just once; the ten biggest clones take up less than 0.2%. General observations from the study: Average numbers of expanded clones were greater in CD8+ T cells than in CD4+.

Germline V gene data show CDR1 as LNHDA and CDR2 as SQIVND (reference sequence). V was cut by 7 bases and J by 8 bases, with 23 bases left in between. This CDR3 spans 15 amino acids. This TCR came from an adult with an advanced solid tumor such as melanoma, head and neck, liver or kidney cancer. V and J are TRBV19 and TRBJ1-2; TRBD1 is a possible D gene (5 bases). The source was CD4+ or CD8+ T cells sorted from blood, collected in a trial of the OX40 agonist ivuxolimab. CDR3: CASKSRGRGSSGYTF. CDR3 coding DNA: TGTGCCAGTAAGTCCCGGGGAAGGGGCTCCTCCGGCTACACCTTC.